This T cell receptor (beta chain) originates from a study of CD4 T cells in relation to SARS-CoV-2 and coronaviruses. Study as a whole: The restricting HLA molecule for shared crossreactive spike epitopes was mapped.

Uncultured naive and memory CD4+ T cells supplied DNA for deep TCR-beta sequencing. Clones were sequenced by immunoSEQ multiplex PCR, and TCRdb holds only the in-frame ones, with some missing. Of about 68,000 clones listed, approximately 95% are singletons. CD4+ T cells from unexposed donors were obtained before the COVID-19 pandemic (2011-2018). Concerning this clone: Its antigen is not identified.

Study findings and constraints: Culture-expanded clones reflect memory recall rather than primary priming during culture.

Germline V gene data show CDR1 as SGHTS and CDR2 as YDEGEE. The CDR3 is 15 residues long. Trimming at V came to 4 bases and at J to 7 bases, leaving 7 bases not matched to a gene. This TCR was sampled from a human donor in good health. Sequenced material: naive CD4+ T cells from PBMCs. Subset defined: naive CD4+ T cells isolated by negative enrichment. This chain links TRBV5-8 with TRBJ1-4, with 10 nucleotides matching TRBD1. CDR3 sequence reads: CASSKNRDRGEKLFF. CDR3 in DNA: TGTGCCAGCAGCAAAAACCGGGACAGGGGTGAAAAACTGTTTTTT.